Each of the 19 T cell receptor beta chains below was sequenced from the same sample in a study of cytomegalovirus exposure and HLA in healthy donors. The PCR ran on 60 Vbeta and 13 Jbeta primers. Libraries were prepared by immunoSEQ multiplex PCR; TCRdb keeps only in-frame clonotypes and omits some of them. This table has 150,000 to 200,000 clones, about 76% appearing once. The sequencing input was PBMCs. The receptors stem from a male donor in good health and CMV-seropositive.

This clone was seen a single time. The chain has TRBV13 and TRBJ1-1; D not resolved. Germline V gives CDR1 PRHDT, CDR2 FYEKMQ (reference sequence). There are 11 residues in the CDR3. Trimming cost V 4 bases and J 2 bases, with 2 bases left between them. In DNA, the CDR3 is TGTGCCAGCAGCTCTAACACTGAAGCTTTCTTT. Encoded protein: CASSSNTEAFF.

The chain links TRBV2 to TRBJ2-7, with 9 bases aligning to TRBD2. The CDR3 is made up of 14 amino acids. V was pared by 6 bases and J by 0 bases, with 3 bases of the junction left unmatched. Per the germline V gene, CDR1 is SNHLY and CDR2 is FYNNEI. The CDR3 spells CASSLAGISYEQYF. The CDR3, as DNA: TGTGCCAGCAGCCTAGCGGGGATCTCCTACGAGCAGTACTTC.

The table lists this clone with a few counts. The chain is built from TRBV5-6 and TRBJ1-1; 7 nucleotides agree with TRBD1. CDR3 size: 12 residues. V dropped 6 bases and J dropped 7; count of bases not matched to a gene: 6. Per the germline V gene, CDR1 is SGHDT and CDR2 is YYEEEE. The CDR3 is CASNKNRGEAFF. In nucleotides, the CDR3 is TGTGCCAGCAACAAAAACAGGGGTGAAGCTTTCTTT. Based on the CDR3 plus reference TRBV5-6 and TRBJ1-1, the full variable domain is DAGVTQSPTHLIKTRGQQVTLRCSPKSGHDTVSWYQQALGQGPQFIFQYYEEEERQRGNFPDRFSGHQFPNYSSELNVNALLLGDSALYLCASNKNRGEAFFGQGTRLTVV.

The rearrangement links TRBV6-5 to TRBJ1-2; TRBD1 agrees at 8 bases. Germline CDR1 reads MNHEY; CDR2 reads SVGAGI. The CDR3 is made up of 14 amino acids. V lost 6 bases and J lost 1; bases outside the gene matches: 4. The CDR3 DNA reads TGTGCCAGCAGGCAAACAGGGGGTAACTATGGCTACACCTTC. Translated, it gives CASRQTGGNYGYTF.

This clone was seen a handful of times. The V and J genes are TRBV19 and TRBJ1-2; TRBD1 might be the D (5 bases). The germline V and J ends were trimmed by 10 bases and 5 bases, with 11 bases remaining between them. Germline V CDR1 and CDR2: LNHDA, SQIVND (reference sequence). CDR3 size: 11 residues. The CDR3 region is CATGTSYGYTF. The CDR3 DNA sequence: TGTGCCACTGGGACTTCTTATGGCTACACCTTC. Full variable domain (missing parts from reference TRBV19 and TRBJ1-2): DGGITQSPKYLFRKEGQNVTLSCEQNLNHDAMYWYRQDPGQGLRLIYYSQIVNDFQKGDIAEGYSVSREKKESFPLTVTSAQKNPTAFYLCATGTSYGYTFGSGTRLTVV.

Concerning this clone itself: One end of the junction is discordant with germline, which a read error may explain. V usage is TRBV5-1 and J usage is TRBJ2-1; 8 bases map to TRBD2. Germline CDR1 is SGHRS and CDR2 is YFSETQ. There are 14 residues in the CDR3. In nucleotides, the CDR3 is TGCGCCAGCAGCTGGGCGGGACTAGGGAATGGGCAGTTCTTC. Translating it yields CASSWAGLGNGQFF.

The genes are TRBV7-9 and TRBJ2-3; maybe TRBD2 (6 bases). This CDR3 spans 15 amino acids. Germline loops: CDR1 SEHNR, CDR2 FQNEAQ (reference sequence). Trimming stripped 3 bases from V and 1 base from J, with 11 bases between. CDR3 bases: TGTGCCAGCAGCTTCTGGGCGGGGCGCACAGATACGCAGTATTTT. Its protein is CASSFWAGRTDTQYF.

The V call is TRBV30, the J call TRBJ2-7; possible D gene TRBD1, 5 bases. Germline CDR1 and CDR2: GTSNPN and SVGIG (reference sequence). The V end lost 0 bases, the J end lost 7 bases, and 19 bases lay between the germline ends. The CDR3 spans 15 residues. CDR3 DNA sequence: TGTGCCTGGAGTGTTGCCACAGGCAATCAAAGGGAGCAGTACTTC. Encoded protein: CAWSVATGNQREQYF.

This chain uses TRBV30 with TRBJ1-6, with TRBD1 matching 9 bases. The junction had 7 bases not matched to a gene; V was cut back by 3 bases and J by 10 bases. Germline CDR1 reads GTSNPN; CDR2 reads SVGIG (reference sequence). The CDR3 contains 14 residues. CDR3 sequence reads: CAWSQQGARSPLHF. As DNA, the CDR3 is TGTGCCTGGAGCCAACAGGGGGCGCGGTCACCCCTCCACTTT.

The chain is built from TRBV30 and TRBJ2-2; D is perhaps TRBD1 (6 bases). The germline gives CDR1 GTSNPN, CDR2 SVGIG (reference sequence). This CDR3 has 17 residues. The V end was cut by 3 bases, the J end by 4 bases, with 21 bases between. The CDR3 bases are TGTGCCTGGAGCGACCCGGACAGAAATCCCTCCACCGGGGAGCTGTTTTTT. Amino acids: CAWSDPDRNPSTGELFF.

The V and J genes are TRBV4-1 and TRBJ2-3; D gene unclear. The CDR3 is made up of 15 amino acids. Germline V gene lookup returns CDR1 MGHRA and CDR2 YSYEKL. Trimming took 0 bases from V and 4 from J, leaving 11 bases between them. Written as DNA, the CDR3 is TGCGCCAGCAGCCAAGATCACCCAGTATCAGATACGCAGTATTTT. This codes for CASSQDHPVSDTQYF.

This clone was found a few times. DNA of the CDR3: TGCGCCAGCAGCTTAGGGGATAACTCCTACGAGCAGTACTTC. It yields the protein CASSLGDNSYEQYF. The chain employs TRBV5-1 and TRBJ2-7, with TRBD1 as a possible D gene (5 bases). V lost 2 bases and J 0 bases, leaving 9 bases between the germline ends. This CDR3 spans 14 amino acids. CDR1 and CDR2 from the germline V gene are SGHRS and YFSETQ.

The CDR3 protein is CAWSVGPLRTDTQYF. CDR3 DNA sequence: TGTGCCTGGAGTGTGGGGCCACTACGCACAGATACGCAGTATTTT. This chain connects TRBV30 to TRBJ2-3; the D gene is possibly TRBD1 (5 bases). Looked up from germline, CDR1 is GTSNPN and CDR2 is SVGIG (reference sequence). The CDR3 has 15 residues. V lost 0 bases and J lost 1, with 11 bases in between. Based on the CDR3 plus reference TRBV30 and TRBJ2-3, the full variable domain is SQTIHQWPATLVQPVGSPLSLECTVEGTSNPNLYWYRQAAGRGLQLLFYSVGIGQISSEVPQNLSASRPQDRQFILSSKKLLLSDSGFYLCAWSVGPLRTDTQYFGPGTRLTVL.

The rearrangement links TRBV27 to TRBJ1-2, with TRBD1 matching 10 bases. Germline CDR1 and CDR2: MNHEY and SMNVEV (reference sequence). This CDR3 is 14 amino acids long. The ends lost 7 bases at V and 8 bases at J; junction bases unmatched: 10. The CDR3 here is CASTNDRGRGGYTF. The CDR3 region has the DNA TGTGCCAGCACCAACGACAGGGGGCGTGGCGGCTACACCTTC.

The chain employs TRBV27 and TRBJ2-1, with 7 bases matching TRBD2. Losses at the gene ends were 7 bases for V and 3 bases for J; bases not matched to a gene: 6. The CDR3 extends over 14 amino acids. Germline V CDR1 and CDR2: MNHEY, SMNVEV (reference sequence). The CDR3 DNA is TGTGCCAGCAACCCCGGGACTATCTACAATGAGCAGTTCTTC. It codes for CASNPGTIYNEQFF.

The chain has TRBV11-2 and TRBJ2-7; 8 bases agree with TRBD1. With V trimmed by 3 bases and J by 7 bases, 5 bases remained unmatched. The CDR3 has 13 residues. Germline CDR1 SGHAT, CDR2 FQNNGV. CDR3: CASSLGTGPEQYF. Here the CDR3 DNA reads TGTGCCAGCAGCTTGGGGACAGGACCGGAGCAGTACTTC.

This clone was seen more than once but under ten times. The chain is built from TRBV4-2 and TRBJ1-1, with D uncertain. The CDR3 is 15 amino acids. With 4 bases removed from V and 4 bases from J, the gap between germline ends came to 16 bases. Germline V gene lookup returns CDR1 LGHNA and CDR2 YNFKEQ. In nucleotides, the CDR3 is TGTGCCAGCAGCCGAGGGATTGCGGTAGTCACTGAAGCTTTCTTT. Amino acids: CASSRGIAVVTEAFF.

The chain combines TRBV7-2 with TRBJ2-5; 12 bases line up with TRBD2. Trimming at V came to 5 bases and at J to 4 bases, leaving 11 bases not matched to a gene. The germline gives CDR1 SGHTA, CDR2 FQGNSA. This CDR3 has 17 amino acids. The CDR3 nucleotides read TGTGCCAGCAGCCGACTAGCGGGGGTAACGGGCCCAGAGACCCAGTACTTC. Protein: CASSRLAGVTGPETQYF.

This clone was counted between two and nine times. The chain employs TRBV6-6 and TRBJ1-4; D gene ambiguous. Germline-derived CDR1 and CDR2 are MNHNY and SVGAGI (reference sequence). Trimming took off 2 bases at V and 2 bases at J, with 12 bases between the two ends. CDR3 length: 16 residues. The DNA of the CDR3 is TGTGCCAGCAGTTACGATGGAGCTGCGACTAATGAAAAACTGTTTTTT. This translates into CASSYDGAATNEKLFF.